A selection of T cell receptor beta chains follows, all from one sample in a study of T-cell reconstitution after alpha-beta-depleted transplantation in children. In TCRdb, the PCR reads were re-called with MiXCR into one record per CDR3 protein. The data show 380,000 or so distinct CDR3 sequences, roughly 13% seen once. The sequenced sample was PBMCs, obtained from the stem cell graft. These receptors were collected from a human donor who donated a stem cell graft to a child with Fanconi anemia. The CDR3 runs from the conserved cysteine through the conserved F or W. A D gene is named only where the DNA matches it firmly. Some rows mark clone size as missing; the rest say once, few, many or name a class of expanded clone.

D | J | V | size | length | CDR3 | DNA
- | TRBJ1-5 | TRBV4-2 | many | 17 | CASSQEVSLVTNQPQHF | TGTGCCAGCAGCCAAGAGGTCAGCCTCGTTACCAATCAGCCCCAGCATTTT
- | TRBJ2-5 | TRBV29-1 | few | 12 | CSVRAPSETQYF | TGCAGCGTTAGGGCCCCGAGTGAGACCCAGTACTTC
TRBD2 | TRBJ2-1 | TRBV7-6 | few | 18 | CASSSQVPSGGMGNEQFF | TGTGCCAGCAGCTCCCAAGTCCCAAGCGGGGGGATGGGAAATGAGCAGTTCTTC
TRBD1 | TRBJ2-2 | TRBV7-2 | - | 15 | CASSTRQGVDGELFF | TGTGCCAGCAGCACCCGACAGGGGGTAGACGGGGAGCTGTTTTTT
TRBD1 | TRBJ1-2 | TRBV18 | many | 14 | CASSPGQDYYGYTF | TGTGCCAGCTCACCGGGACAGGACTACTATGGCTACACCTTC
- | TRBJ2-2 | TRBV3-1 | many | 14 | CASSRGIYPGELFF | TGTGCCAGCAGCCGGGGGATTTACCCCGGGGAGCTGTTTTTT
- | TRBJ2-3 | TRBV5-1 | many | 15 | CASSLAGDRTDTQYF | TGCGCCAGCAGCTTGGCAGGGGATAGGACAGATACGCAGTATTTT
- | TRBJ2-2 | TRBV5-5 | few | 13 | CASSLEGIGELFF | TGTGCCAGCAGCTTGGAGGGGATCGGGGAGCTGTTTTTT
- | TRBJ2-5 | TRBV12-3/TRBV12-4 | few | 13 | CASTLTGLETQYF | TGTGCCAGCACCCTGACAGGATTGGAGACCCAGTACTTC
- | TRBJ2-2 | TRBV10-1 | many | 12 | CASSDYTGELFF | TGCGCCAGCAGTGATTACACCGGGGAGCTGTTTTTT
- | TRBJ2-6 | TRBV27 | - | 17 | CASSLSVQVSGANVLTF | TGTGCCAGCAGTTTATCGGTACAGGTTTCTGGGGCCAACGTCCTGACTTTC
- | TRBJ1-2 | TRBV12-3/TRBV12-4 | - | 12 | CASQTGKLGYTF | TGTGCCAGCCAAACAGGGAAATTAGGCTACACCTTC
- | TRBJ2-5 | TRBV7-8 | few | 14 | CASSKDMFRETQYF | TGTGCCAGCAGCAAGGACATGTTTAGAGAGACCCAGTACTTC
TRBD1 | TRBJ1-1 | TRBV7-9 | - | 14 | CASSIRQGNTEAFF | TGTGCCAGCAGCATACGACAGGGAAACACTGAAGCTTTCTTT
- | TRBJ1-1 | TRBV5-1 | few | 14 | CASSPSGDGTEAFF | TGCGCCAGCAGCCCATCAGGGGATGGGACTGAAGCTTTCTTT
- | TRBJ1-2 | TRBV4-2 | few | 13 | CASSQLTNYGYTF | TGTGCCAGCAGCCAACTCACTAACTATGGCTACACCTTC
- | TRBJ2-2 | TRBV15 | few | 15 | CATSKTEMNTGELFF | TGTGCCACCAGCAAGACAGAAATGAACACCGGGGAGCTGTTTTTT
- | TRBJ1-5 | TRBV12-3/TRBV12-4 | many | 13 | CASSIFAGQPQHF | TGTGCCAGCAGCATCTTCGCCGGGCAGCCCCAGCATTTT
- | TRBJ1-5 | TRBV21-1 | few | 14 | CASSKGCRLQPQHF | TGTGCCAGCAGCAAAGGGTGCAGGCTGCAGCCCCAGCATTTT
TRBD1 | TRBJ2-5 | TRBV20-1 | many | 14 | CSAGAGTGEGTQYF | TGCAGTGCTGGGGCCGGGACAGGGGAGGGTACCCAGTACTTC
- | TRBJ2-1 | TRBV18 | - | 15 | CASHSLEGPYNEQFF | TGTGCCAGCCACTCCCTCGAGGGTCCCTACAATGAGCAGTTCTTC
TRBD2 | TRBJ2-1 | TRBV11-2 | many | 15 | CASSLGLAAFNEQFF | TGTGCCAGCAGCTTAGGACTAGCGGCCTTTAATGAGCAGTTCTTC
- | TRBJ2-3 | TRBV11-2 | many | 17 | CASSLDPRASSTDTQYF | TGTGCCAGCAGCTTAGATCCTCGGGCCTCTAGCACAGATACGCAGTATTTT